The T cell receptor (beta chain) described here comes from a study of technical replicates of blood from a few donors. The assay was immunoSEQ multiplex PCR, and TCRdb's table has in-frame clones only and misses some. This sample has about 98,000 clones, with almost 96% found just once. V gave up 3 bases and J gave up 8 bases, with 11 bases separating them. The CDR3 loop spans 14 amino acids. CDR1 and CDR2 from the germline V gene are MNHEY and SMNVEV (reference sequence). The sequenced sample consisted of T cells isolated from PBMCs. V and J are TRBV27 and TRBJ1-6, with D possibly being TRBD1 (6 bases). This TCR came from a human donor in good health. The CDR3 region is CASSLQGSDSPLHF. The CDR3 DNA follows: TGTGCCAGCAGTTTGCAGGGGAGTGATTCACCCCTCCACTTT.